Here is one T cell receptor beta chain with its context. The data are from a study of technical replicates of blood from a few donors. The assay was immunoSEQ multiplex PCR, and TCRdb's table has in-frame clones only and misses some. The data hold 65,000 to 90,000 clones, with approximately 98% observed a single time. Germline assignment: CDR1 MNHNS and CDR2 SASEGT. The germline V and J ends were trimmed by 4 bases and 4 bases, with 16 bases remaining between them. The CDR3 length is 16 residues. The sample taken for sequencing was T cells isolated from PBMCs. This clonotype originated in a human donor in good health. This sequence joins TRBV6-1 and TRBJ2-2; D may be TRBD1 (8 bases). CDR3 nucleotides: TGTGCCAGCAGTGTAATACAGGGGGGGAGCACCGGGGAGCTGTTTTTT. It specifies CASSVIQGGSTGELFF.